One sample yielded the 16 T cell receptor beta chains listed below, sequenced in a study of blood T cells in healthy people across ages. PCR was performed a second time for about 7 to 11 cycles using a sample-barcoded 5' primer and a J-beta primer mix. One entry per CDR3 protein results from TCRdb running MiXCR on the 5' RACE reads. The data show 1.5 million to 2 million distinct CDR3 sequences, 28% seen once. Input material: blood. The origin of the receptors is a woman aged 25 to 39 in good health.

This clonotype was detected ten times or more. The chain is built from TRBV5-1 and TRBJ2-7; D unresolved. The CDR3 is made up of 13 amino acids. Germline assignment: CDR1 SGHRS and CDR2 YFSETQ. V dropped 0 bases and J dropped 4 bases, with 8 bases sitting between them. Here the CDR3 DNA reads TGCGCCAGCAGCTTGGGTACAGAATACGAGCAGTACTTC. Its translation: CASSLGTEYEQYF.

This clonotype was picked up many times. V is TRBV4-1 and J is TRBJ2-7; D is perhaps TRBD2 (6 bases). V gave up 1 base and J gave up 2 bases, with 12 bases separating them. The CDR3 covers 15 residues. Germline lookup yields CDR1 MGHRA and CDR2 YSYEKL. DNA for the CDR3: TGCGCCAGCAGCCAAGGAGCGGGTTCGACCTACGAGCAGTACTTC. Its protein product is CASSQGAGSTYEQYF.

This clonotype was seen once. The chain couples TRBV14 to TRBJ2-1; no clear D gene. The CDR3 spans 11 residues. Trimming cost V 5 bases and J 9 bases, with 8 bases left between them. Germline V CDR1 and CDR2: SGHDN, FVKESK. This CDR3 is CASSYNFEQFF. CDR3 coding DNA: TGTGCCAGCAGCTATAATTTTGAGCAGTTCTTC. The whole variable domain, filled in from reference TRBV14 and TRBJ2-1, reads EAGVTQFPSHSVIEKGQTVTLRCDPISGHDNLYWYRRVMGKEIKFLLHFVKESKQDESGMPNNRFLAERTGGTYSTLKVQPAELEDSGVYFCASSYNFEQFFGPGTRLTVL.

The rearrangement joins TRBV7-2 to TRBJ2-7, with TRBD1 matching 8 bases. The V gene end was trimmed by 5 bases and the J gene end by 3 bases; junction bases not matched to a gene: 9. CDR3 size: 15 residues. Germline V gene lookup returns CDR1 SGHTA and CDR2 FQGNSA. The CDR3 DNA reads TGTGCCAGCAGCCCACAGGGGGGCACTAACTACGAGCAGTACTTC. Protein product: CASSPQGGTNYEQYF.

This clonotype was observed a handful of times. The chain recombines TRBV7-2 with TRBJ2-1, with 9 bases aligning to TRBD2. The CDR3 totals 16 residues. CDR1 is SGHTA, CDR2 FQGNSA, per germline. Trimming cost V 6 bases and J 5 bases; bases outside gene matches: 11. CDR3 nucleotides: TGTGCCAGCAGGGCGCTGCGGGAGGGCCGGGACAATGAGCAGTTCTTC. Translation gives CASRALREGRDNEQFF.

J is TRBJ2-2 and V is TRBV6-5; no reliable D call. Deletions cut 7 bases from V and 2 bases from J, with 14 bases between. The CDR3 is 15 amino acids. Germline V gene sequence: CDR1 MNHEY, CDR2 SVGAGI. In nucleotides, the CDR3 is TGTGCCAGCACCAGACTTATTTTTAACACCGGGGAGCTGTTTTTT. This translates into CASTRLIFNTGELFF.

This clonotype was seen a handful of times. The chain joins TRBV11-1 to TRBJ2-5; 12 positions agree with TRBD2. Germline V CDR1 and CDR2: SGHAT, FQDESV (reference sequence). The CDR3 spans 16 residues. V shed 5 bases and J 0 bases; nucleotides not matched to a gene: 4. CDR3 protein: CASSRTSGTYQETQYF. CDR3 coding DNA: TGTGCCAGCAGCCGGACTAGCGGGACATACCAAGAGACCCAGTACTTC. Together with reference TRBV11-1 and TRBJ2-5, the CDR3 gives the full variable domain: EAEVAQSPRYKITEKSQAVAFWCDPISGHATLYWYRQILGQGPELLVQFQDESVVDDSQLPKDRFSAERLKGVDSTLKIQPAELGDSAMYLCASSRTSGTYQETQYFGPGTRLLVL.

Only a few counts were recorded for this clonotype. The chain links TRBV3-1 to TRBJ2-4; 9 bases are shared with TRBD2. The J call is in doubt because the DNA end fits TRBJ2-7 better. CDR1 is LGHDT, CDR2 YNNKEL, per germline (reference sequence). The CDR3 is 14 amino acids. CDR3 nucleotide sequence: TGTGCCAGCAGTTTCCAGACTAGCGGATACGAGCAGTACTTC. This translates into CASSFQTSGYEQYF.

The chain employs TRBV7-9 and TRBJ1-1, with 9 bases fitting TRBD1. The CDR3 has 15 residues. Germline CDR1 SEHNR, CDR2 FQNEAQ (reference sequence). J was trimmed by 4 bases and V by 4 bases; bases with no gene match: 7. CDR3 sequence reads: CASSSGQGMSTEAFF. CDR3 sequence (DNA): TGTGCCAGCAGCTCAGGACAGGGGATGAGCACTGAAGCTTTCTTT.

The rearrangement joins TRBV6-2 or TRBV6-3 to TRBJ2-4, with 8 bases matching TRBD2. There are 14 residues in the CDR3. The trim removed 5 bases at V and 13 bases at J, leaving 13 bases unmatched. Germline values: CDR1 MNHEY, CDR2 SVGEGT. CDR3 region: CASSLNSGANEQYF. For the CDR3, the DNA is TGTGCCAGCAGTCTTAATAGCGGGGCCAATGAGCAGTACTTC.

CDR3 region: CASSESGDGSGEQYF. The DNA of the CDR3 is TGTGCCAGCAGTGAAAGCGGGGACGGATCCGGCGAGCAGTACTTC. The chain recombines TRBV6-1 with TRBJ2-7; 7 bases map to TRBD2. The CDR3 covers 15 residues. Germline CDR1 and CDR2: MNHNS and SASEGT. The trim removed 2 bases at V and 6 bases at J, leaving 10 bases unmatched.

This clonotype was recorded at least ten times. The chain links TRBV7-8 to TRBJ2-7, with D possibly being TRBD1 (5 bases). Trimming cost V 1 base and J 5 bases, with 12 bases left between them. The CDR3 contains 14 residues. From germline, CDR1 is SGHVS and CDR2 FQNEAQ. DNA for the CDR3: TGTGCCAGCAGCTTAGTTTGGCAGGGCGACGAGCAGTACTTC. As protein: CASSLVWQGDEQYF.

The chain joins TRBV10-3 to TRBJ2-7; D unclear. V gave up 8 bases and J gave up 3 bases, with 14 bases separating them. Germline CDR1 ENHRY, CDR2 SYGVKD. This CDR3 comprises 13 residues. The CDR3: CAISAFQHYEQYF. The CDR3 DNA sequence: TGTGCCATCTCGGCGTTCCAGCACTACGAGCAGTACTTC.

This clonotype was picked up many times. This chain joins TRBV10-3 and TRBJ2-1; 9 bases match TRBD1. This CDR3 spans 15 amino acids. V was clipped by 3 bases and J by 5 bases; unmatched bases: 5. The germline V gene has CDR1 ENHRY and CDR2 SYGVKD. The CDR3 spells CAISDYRDRDNEQFF. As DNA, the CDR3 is TGTGCCATCAGTGACTATCGGGACAGGGACAATGAGCAGTTCTTC.

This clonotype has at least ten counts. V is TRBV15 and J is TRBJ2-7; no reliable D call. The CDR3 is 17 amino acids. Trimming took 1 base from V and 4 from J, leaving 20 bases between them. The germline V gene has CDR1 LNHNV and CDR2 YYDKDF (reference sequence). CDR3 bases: TGTGCCACCAGCAGAGTTCCCCAGGTGGCAGGATCGTACGAGCAGTACTTC. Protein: CATSRVPQVAGSYEQYF. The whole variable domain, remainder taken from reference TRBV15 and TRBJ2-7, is DAMVIQNPRYQVTQFGKPVTLSCSQTLNHNVMYWYQQKSSQAPKLLFHYYDKDFNNEADTPDNFQSRRPNTSFCFLDIRSPGLGDTAMYLCATSRVPQVAGSYEQYFGPGTRLTVT.

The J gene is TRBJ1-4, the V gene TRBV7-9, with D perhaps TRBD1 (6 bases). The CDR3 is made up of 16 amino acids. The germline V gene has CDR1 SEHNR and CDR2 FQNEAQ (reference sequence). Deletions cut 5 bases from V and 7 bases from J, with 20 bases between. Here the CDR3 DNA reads TGTGCCAGCAGCCCCCGCCCGGGACAAGCGGGTGAAAAACTGTTTTTT. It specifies CASSPRPGQAGEKLFF.